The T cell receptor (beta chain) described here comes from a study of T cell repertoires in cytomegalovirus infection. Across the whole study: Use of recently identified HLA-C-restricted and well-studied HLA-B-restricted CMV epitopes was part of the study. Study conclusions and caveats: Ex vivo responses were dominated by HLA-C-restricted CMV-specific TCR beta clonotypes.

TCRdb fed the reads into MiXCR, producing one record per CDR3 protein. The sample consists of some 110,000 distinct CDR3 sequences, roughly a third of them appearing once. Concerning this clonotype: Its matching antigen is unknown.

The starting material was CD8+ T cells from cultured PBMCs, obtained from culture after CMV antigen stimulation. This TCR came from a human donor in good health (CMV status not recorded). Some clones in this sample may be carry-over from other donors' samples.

The CDR3 coding sequence is TGCGCCAGCAGCCAAGACAGGGGGCCTAGCAATCAGCCCCAGCATTTT. It translates to CASSQDRGPSNQPQHF. The chain recombines TRBV4-3 with TRBJ1-5; 8 bases align to TRBD1. The CDR3 has 16 residues. Germline CDR1 reads LGHNA; CDR2 reads YSLEER. V trimming: 0 bases; J trimming: 0 bases; junction bases outside the gene matches: 1.